These T cell receptor beta chains were read from a single sample in a study of shared clonotypes between healthy human individuals. Assay used: immunoSEQ multiplex PCR; TCRdb lists only in-frame clones, some missing. This table holds about 96,000 clones, 68% found once. The sequenced sample consisted of memory CD8+ T cells sorted from blood. The receptors here all came from a man younger than 45 in good health. The CDR3 runs from the conserved cysteine through the conserved F or W. D genes are given only for firm matches. A clone size is listed for some rows: how often the clone was seen (once, few, many), or a class if it is expanded.

cdr3_nt: TGTGCCAGCCGCACTTATAGCGGGAGGGCCAGTACAGATACGCAGTATTTT; cdr3_aa: CASRTYSGRASTDTQYF; v_call: TRBV27; clone_size: .; j_call: TRBJ2-3; d_call: TRBD2
cdr3_nt: TGTGCCAGCAGTTACTCCCGGGCGACTAATGAAAAACTGTTTTTT; cdr3_aa: CASSYSRATNEKLFF; v_call: TRBV6-5; clone_size: .; j_call: TRBJ1-4; d_call: .
cdr3_nt: TGCAGCGTTGTGGGACAGGGGGTGAACACCGGGGAGCTGTTTTTT; cdr3_aa: CSVVGQGVNTGELFF; v_call: TRBV29-1; clone_size: few; j_call: TRBJ2-2; d_call: TRBD1
cdr3_nt: TGCGCCAGCAGCCAAGATACGGGGAATGAGCAGTTCTTC; cdr3_aa: CASSQDTGNEQFF; v_call: TRBV4-1; clone_size: .; j_call: TRBJ2-1; d_call: .
cdr3_nt: TGCAGCGTTGACTTACAGGGCCAGCAGTACTTC; cdr3_aa: CSVDLQGQQYF; v_call: TRBV29-1; clone_size: few; j_call: TRBJ2-7; d_call: .
cdr3_nt: TGTGCCAGCAGTGCCCGGACAGGGGGTAGCAATCAGCCCCAGCATTTT; cdr3_aa: CASSARTGGSNQPQHF; v_call: TRBV6-1; clone_size: few; j_call: TRBJ1-5; d_call: TRBD1
cdr3_nt: TGTGCCAGCAGCGTAGGACAGGCGGACAATGAGCAGTTCTTC; cdr3_aa: CASSVGQADNEQFF; v_call: TRBV9; clone_size: .; j_call: TRBJ2-1; d_call: .
cdr3_nt: TGTGCCAGCTCCAGTTTGGATACGCAGTATTTT; cdr3_aa: CASSSLDTQYF; v_call: TRBV7-9; clone_size: .; j_call: TRBJ2-3; d_call: .
cdr3_nt: TGTGCCAGTAGTCCATCGACAGGACCCACTGAAAAACTGTTTTTT; cdr3_aa: CASSPSTGPTEKLFF; v_call: TRBV19; clone_size: .; j_call: TRBJ1-4; d_call: .
cdr3_nt: TGTGCCACCATTAACTCCTACGAGCAGTACTTC; cdr3_aa: CATINSYEQYF; v_call: TRBV28; clone_size: .; j_call: TRBJ2-7; d_call: .
cdr3_nt: TGTGCCAGCAGTTACTCGAACACTGAAGCTTTCTTT; cdr3_aa: CASSYSNTEAFF; v_call: TRBV6-6; clone_size: many; j_call: TRBJ1-1; d_call: .
cdr3_nt: TGTGCCAGCAGTTTCGGACAGGCCTACGAGCAGTACTTC; cdr3_aa: CASSFGQAYEQYF; v_call: TRBV6-5; clone_size: .; j_call: TRBJ2-7; d_call: TRBD1
cdr3_nt: TGTGCCAGCCGGGACAGGGGTTTACTAGCGGGGGCTTCCCGCTACGAGCAGTACTTC; cdr3_aa: CASRDRGLLAGASRYEQYF; v_call: TRBV2; clone_size: .; j_call: TRBJ2-7; d_call: .
cdr3_nt: TGTGCCAGCAGCCCAATGGGGGGGCCAGGGGATGAGCAGTTCTTC; cdr3_aa: CASSPMGGPGDEQFF; v_call: TRBV7-6; clone_size: .; j_call: TRBJ2-1; d_call: .
cdr3_nt: TGTGCCAGCAGCTCTACTACTAGCGGGAACTTCAATGAGCAGTTCTTC; cdr3_aa: CASSSTTSGNFNEQFF; v_call: TRBV6-4; clone_size: .; j_call: TRBJ2-1; d_call: TRBD2
cdr3_nt: TGTGCCAGCGACTCACCCGGGACAGTCAATCAGCCCCAGCATTTT; cdr3_aa: CASDSPGTVNQPQHF; v_call: TRBV19; clone_size: .; j_call: TRBJ1-5; d_call: TRBD1
cdr3_nt: TGTGCCAGCAGCCCGGGAGGCAGAGATACTAACTATGGCTACACCTTC; cdr3_aa: CASSPGGRDTNYGYTF; v_call: TRBV5-4; clone_size: few; j_call: TRBJ1-2; d_call: .
cdr3_nt: TGTGCTAGCAGCTTAGAGGGACTAGCCGGGGAGCTGTTTTTT; cdr3_aa: CASSLEGLAGELFF; v_call: TRBV7-7; clone_size: .; j_call: TRBJ2-2; d_call: TRBD2
cdr3_nt: TGTGCCAGCAGCCCGCCTTCGGGGGAGCAGTACTTC; cdr3_aa: CASSPPSGEQYF; v_call: TRBV11-1; clone_size: many; j_call: TRBJ2-7; d_call: .
cdr3_nt: TGTGCCAGCAGTTTAGGGACGGACTACGAGCAGTACTTC; cdr3_aa: CASSLGTDYEQYF; v_call: TRBV28; clone_size: many; j_call: TRBJ2-7; d_call: .
cdr3_nt: TGTGCCAGCAGCCAAGGACTAGCCGGAGACTCCTACGAGCAGTACTTC; cdr3_aa: CASSQGLAGDSYEQYF; v_call: TRBV7-9; clone_size: .; j_call: TRBJ2-7; d_call: TRBD2
cdr3_nt: TGTGCCAGCACCGGCAGGCATTCCCGGTACGAGCAGTACTTC; cdr3_aa: CASTGRHSRYEQYF; v_call: TRBV21-1; clone_size: once; j_call: TRBJ2-7; d_call: .